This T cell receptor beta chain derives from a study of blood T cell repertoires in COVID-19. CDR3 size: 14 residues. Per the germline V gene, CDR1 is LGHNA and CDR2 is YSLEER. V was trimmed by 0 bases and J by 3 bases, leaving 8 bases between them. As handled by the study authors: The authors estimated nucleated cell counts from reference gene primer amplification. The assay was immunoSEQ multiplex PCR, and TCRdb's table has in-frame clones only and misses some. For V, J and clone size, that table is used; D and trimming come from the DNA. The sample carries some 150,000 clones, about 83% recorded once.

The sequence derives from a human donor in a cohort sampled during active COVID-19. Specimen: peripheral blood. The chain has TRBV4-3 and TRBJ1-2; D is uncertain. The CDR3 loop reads CASSQDPGDYGYTF. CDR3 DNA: TGCGCCAGCAGCCAAGACCCGGGTGACTATGGCTACACCTTC.